One and the same sample provided the 5 T cell receptor beta chains below, sequenced in a study of CD8+ T cells in alopecia areata. Following extraction, RNA underwent reverse transcription to cDNA, which served as the sequencing template. The data were produced by immunoSEQ multiplex PCR, yet TCRdb's version contains in-frame clones alone and is incomplete. There are 95,000 to 110,000 clones in the sample; approximately 52% occur only once, and 8.8% lies in the top ten. The sample was CD4+ T cells sorted from blood. These receptors all stem from a human donor in good health.

V gene TRBV5-4 combines with J gene TRBJ1-2, with 9 bases lining up with TRBD1. Germline V gene data show CDR1 as SGHNT and CDR2 as YYREEE (reference sequence). The CDR3 covers 15 residues. V lost 3 bases, J lost 4 bases, and 7 bases stayed unmatched. The CDR3 reads CASSSLGQGPYGYTF. As DNA, the CDR3 is TGTGCCAGCAGCTCGTTGGGACAGGGTCCCTATGGCTACACCTTC.

The chain links TRBV27 to TRBJ2-7, with D uncertain. This CDR3 spans 14 amino acids. The germline V gene encodes CDR1 MNHEY and CDR2 SMNVEV (reference sequence). V was cut by 4 bases and J by 1 base, with 11 bases left in between. CDR3 DNA sequence: TGTGCCAGCAGTTATAGGGTATTGTCCTACGAGCAGTACTTC. Amino acid sequence: CASSYRVLSYEQYF.

This clone has a handful of counts. The genes are TRBV18 and TRBJ2-7, with D perhaps matching TRBD1 or TRBD2 (6 bases each). Germline V gives CDR1 KGHSH, CDR2 LQKENI. V was pared by 6 bases and J by 3 bases, with 12 bases between. The CDR3 has 13 amino acids. The CDR3 is CASSPGGNYEQYF. CDR3 coding DNA: TGTGCCAGCTCCCCCGGGGGCAACTACGAGCAGTACTTC.

V gene TRBV7-2 combines with J gene TRBJ1-1, with unresolved D. The V gene's germline CDR1 is SGHTA and CDR2 FQGNSA. V lost 1 base to trimming and J lost 7 bases, with 19 bases between them. The CDR3 is made up of 16 amino acids. The chain's CDR3 is CASSLGQGGGSHEAFF. CDR3 sequence (DNA): TGTGCCAGCAGCTTAGGTCAAGGAGGTGGTTCTCATGAAGCTTTCTTT.

The chain carries TRBV6-1 and TRBJ1-2, with TRBD1 matching 7 bases. Germline values: CDR1 MNHNS, CDR2 SASEGT. This CDR3 region has 16 residues. The J segment lost 4 bases and the V segment lost 2 bases, leaving 10 bases of the junction unmatched. This CDR3 reads CASSELTGRFGYGYTF. The CDR3 region has the DNA TGTGCCAGCAGTGAACTGACAGGGCGGTTCGGCTATGGCTACACCTTC.